This T cell receptor (beta chain) was captured in a study of OX40 agonist ivuxolimab in advanced cancers. This CDR3 is 14 amino acids long. Germline V CDR1 and CDR2: SGHNT, YENEEA. The ends were cut back, 9 bases at V and 2 bases at J, with 16 bases in the middle. Sequenced by immunoSEQ multiplex PCR; TCRdb stores in-frame clones only, minus some. The table has 55,000 to 65,000 clones, roughly 85% seen once. The receptor's source is an adult with an advanced solid tumor such as melanoma, head and neck, liver or kidney cancer. The chain joins TRBV11-3 to TRBJ1-2; perhaps TRBD1 as D (5 bases). This specimen consisted of CD4+ or CD8+ T cells sorted from blood, obtained in a trial of the OX40 agonist ivuxolimab. The CDR3 region has the DNA TGTGCCAGGCTCAGGGAGGCAGGCAACTATGGCTACACCTTC. Protein sequence: CARLREAGNYGYTF.